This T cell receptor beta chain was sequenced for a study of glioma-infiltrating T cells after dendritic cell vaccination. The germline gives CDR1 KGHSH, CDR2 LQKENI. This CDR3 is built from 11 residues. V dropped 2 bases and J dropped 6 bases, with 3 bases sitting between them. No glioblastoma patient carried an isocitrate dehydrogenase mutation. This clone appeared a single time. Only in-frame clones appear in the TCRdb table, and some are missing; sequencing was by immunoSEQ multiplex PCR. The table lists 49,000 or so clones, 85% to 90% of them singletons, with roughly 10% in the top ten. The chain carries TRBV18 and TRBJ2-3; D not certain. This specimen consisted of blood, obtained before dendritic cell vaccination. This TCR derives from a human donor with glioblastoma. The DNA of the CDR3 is TGTGCCAGCTCACCAGAGGATACGCAGTATTTT. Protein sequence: CASSPEDTQYF. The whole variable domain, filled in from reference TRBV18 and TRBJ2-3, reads NAGVMQNPRHLVRRRGQEARLRCSPMKGHSHVYWYRQLPEEGLKFMVYLQKENIIDESGMPKERFSAEFPKEGPSILRIQQVVRGDSAAYFCASSPEDTQYFGPGTRLTVL.